The clone carrying this T cell receptor beta chain was found a few times. The antigen remains unidentified. It was healthy bone marrow donors who served as donors. In the PCR, 60 Vbeta and 13 Jbeta primers were used. Here immunoSEQ multiplex PCR was the method, and the copy in TCRdb shows in-frame clones only, minus some. The sample shows more than 95,000 clones, approximately 17% of them seen only once. The data are from a study of cytomegalovirus exposure and HLA in healthy donors. In the study overall: The study's early data release held some 85 million unique TCRs from HLA-typed donors.

Germline V CDR1 and CDR2: LGHNA, YNFKEQ. V was shortened by 3 bases and J by 5 bases, with 14 bases between the two germline ends. This CDR3 comprises 15 residues. Points from the study as a whole: The only immune exposure information that was available was CMV serostatus. The later analysis indicated that the majority of CMV-associated TCR beta chains appeared HLA-restricted.

The chain couples TRBV4-2 to TRBJ2-1; the D gene is possibly TRBD1 (5 bases). The TCR sequence derives from a female donor in good health and CMV-seropositive. The sample consisted of PBMCs. The CDR3 reads CASSHRQLSDNEQFF. CDR3 DNA: TGTGCCAGCAGCCACCGACAGTTATCAGACAATGAGCAGTTCTTC.